This TCR beta chain comes out of a study of cytomegalovirus exposure and HLA in healthy donors. Whole-study results and caveats: Based on reports, TCR beta sequences accurately predicted HLA-A and HLA-B alleles for most subjects. In an earlier analysis, about 87% or about 30%: the productive usage of most TCR beta V segments.

PCR amplification relied on 60 Vbeta primers (plus 13 Jbeta primers). Clones were read by immunoSEQ multiplex PCR, and TCRdb kept only the in-frame ones, dropping some. The data show 150,000 to 200,000 clones, with around 81% seen just once and roughly 2.1% held by the top ten. V was pared by 5 bases and J by 4 bases, with 3 bases of the junction left unmatched. CDR3 length: 14 residues. Germline CDR1 and CDR2: SGHTA and FQGNSA. Remarks on this clone: Its antigen is unknown.

The chain couples TRBV7-2 to TRBJ2-5; the match to TRBD1 covers 11 bases. The sample comprised PBMCs. The receptor's source is a woman aged 25 to 39 in good health and CMV-seropositive. The CDR3 coding sequence is TGTGCCAGCAGCCCGGGGACAGGGGGAGAGACCCAGTACTTC. As protein: CASSPGTGGETQYF.